A selection of T cell receptor beta chains follows, all from one sample in a study of shared clonotypes between healthy human individuals. The table came from immunoSEQ multiplex PCR; TCRdb's copy has only in-frame clones and leaves some out. The sample holds roughly 2.1 million clones, approximately 94% seen once. Sequenced material: naive CD8+ T cells from PBMCs. The receptors shown here come from a man aged 18 to 29 in good health. Some clones in this sample may be carry-over from other donors' samples. CDR3s include the opening cysteine and the closing phenylalanine or tryptophan.

CASSFSRDEKLFF	TRBJ1-4	TRBV7-9
CASRLDDRLNYGYTF	TRBJ1-2	TRBV6-1
CASSVTSGEDYEQYF	TRBJ2-7	TRBV9
CAWSEGARQPQHF	TRBJ1-5	TRBV30
CASSWTVAEQYF	TRBJ2-7	TRBV18
CASSYVGQYYEQYF	TRBJ2-7	TRBV6-6
CASSTRDHGLQKLFF	TRBJ1-4	TRBV7-2
CSVLTIYGYTF	TRBJ1-2	TRBV29-1
CASSLVGTGYEQYF	TRBJ2-7	TRBV5-8
CASSSPDSLRWGEAFF	TRBJ1-1	TRBV27
CASSLSSGAGANVLTF	TRBJ2-6	TRBV11-2
CASSDATGGLYNEQFF	TRBJ2-1	TRBV27
CARSVSGRADGELFF	TRBJ2-2	TRBV5-3
CAISEGRGSSYEQYF	TRBJ2-7	TRBV10-3
CASSWGRGRSDEQFF	TRBJ2-1	TRBV6-6
CSVVRDSGEQFF	TRBJ2-1	TRBV29-1
CASSNSPGRTSYEQYF	TRBJ2-7	TRBV28
CASSFFGGPGDQYF	TRBJ2-5	TRBV9
CASSLTDPTGELFF	TRBJ2-2	TRBV7-2
CASSIVQGNQPQHF	TRBJ1-5	TRBV19
CASSSYREISYNEQFF	TRBJ2-1	TRBV28
CASPSWQMNTEAFF	TRBJ1-1	TRBV6-1
CASSLAVYRGDTEAFF	TRBJ1-1	TRBV5-1
CASSFPLGDRMNEQFF	TRBJ2-1	TRBV28